This is a list of T cell receptor beta chains from one sample in a study of PD-L1 blockade in urothelial cancer. Repertoires were generated with immunoSEQ multiplex PCR, while TCRdb's copy carries only in-frame clones and drops some. The sample holds about 45,000 clones, approximately 88% seen once. This sample comprised PBMCs, obtained around atezolizumab (anti-PD-L1) treatment. The receptor set was obtained from an elderly man with urothelial cancer. Both conserved end residues are part of each CDR3. D genes are given only for firm matches. Rows give clone size only sometimes, using once, few, many, or a class for an expanded clone.

TRBJ1-2 | TRBV2 | NA | NA | TGTGCCAGCAGGGGGATGGGTTTGGGGGCGTATTCAGGCTACACCTTC | CASRGMGLGAYSGYTF
TRBJ2-7 | TRBV6-1 | NA | TRBD2 | TGTGCCAGCAGTGAATTGGTCACTAGCGGACCCTACGAGCAGTACTTC | CASSELVTSGPYEQYF
TRBJ1-2 | TRBV18 | NA | TRBD1 | TGTGCCAGCTCAACCGGACAGGGGGTAAACTATGGCTACACCTTC | CASSTGQGVNYGYTF
TRBJ2-7 | TRBV5-1 | NA | TRBD1 | TGCGCCAGCAGCTTGTTACAGGGGCTCTCCTACGAGCAGTACTTC | CASSLLQGLSYEQYF
TRBJ2-6 | TRBV4-1 | NA | TRBD1 | TGCGCCAGCAGCCAAGAGAAGGGACAGGGGGGAACAACTGGGGCCAACGTCCTGACTTTC | CASSQEKGQGGTTGANVLTF
TRBJ1-4 | TRBV5-1 | once | NA | TGCGCCAGCAGCTTGGGAGCGGATATGATGGGTGAAAAACTGTTTTTT | CASSLGADMMGEKLFF
TRBJ2-7 | TRBV28 | NA | TRBD1 | TGTGCCAGCAACCGGGACAGAGACTCCTACGAGCAGTACTTC | CASNRDRDSYEQYF
TRBJ2-1 | TRBV5-6 | NA | NA | TGTGCCAGCAGCTTGAATAGCATCAGGACACTACAACGGAATGAGCAGTTCTTC | CASSLNSIRTLQRNEQFF
TRBJ1-5 | TRBV6-5 | few | NA | TGTGCCAGCAGGGGGGGGGCGCGTCAGCCCCAGCATTTT | CASRGGARQPQHF
TRBJ1-2 | TRBV20-1 | NA | NA | TGCAGTGCCGGTATTGGCTACACCTTC | CSAGIGYTF
TRBJ1-4 | TRBV7-2 | NA | TRBD1 | TGTGCCAGCAGCTCTCCGGGACAGGGCATAGAAAAACTGTTTTTT | CASSSPGQGIEKLFF
TRBJ1-2 | TRBV6-5 | few | NA | TGTGCCAGCAGATTCGGGACACACTATGGCTACACCTTC | CASRFGTHYGYTF
TRBJ1-2 | TRBV18 | once | NA | TGTGCCAGCTCACGTGATTCGGACAGTTCTAACTATGGCTACACCTTC | CASSRDSDSSNYGYTF
TRBJ2-7 | TRBV19 | NA | TRBD2 | TGTGCCAGTAGTCGGGCGGGAGCCTACGAGCAGTACTTC | CASSRAGAYEQYF
TRBJ2-4 | TRBV5-1 | NA | TRBD2 | TGCGCCAGCAGCCAGACTAGCCTTGGCAAAAACATTCAGTACTTC | CASSQTSLGKNIQYF
TRBJ2-7 | TRBV21-1 | few | NA | TGTGCCAGCAGCAATTTCTTAGTTGAACAGGCCTACGAGCAGTACTTC | CASSNFLVEQAYEQYF
TRBJ2-7 | TRBV11-3 | once | NA | TGTGCCAGCAGCCTACACGGAGGGCCCTCCTACGAGCAGTACTTC | CASSLHGGPSYEQYF
TRBJ2-7 | TRBV6-5 | NA | TRBD2 | TGTGCCAGCAGTTTGGGACTAGCGGCCTCCTACGAGCAGTACTTC | CASSLGLAASYEQYF
TRBJ2-5 | TRBV2 | NA | TRBD2 | TGTGCCAGCAGTGGGGGACTAGCGGGAGGGGAGACCCAGTACTTC | CASSGGLAGGETQYF
TRBJ2-3 | TRBV7-8 | NA | TRBD2 | TGTGCCAGCAGTTTAAGGGTGGCGGGAGGGACGGCAGATACGCAGTATTTT | CASSLRVAGGTADTQYF
TRBJ1-2 | TRBV20-1 | NA | NA | TGCAGTGCAATGACAGGACATGGCTACACCTTC | CSAMTGHGYTF
TRBJ2-2 | TRBV5-1 | once | TRBD2 | TGCGCCAGCAGCCGTACTAGCGGGGCTAACACCGGGGAGCTGTTTTTT | CASSRTSGANTGELFF
TRBJ2-7 | TRBV10-1 | NA | NA | TGCGCCAGCAGTGAGTCGGGCCTGGCCTCCTACGAGCAGTACTTC | CASSESGLASYEQYF
TRBJ2-7 | TRBV2 | NA | TRBD2 | TGTGCCAGCACCGTAGCGGGAGTAGGTGCCCTTAAGGCCTACGAGCAGTACTTC | CASTVAGVGALKAYEQYF
TRBJ2-3 | TRBV7-8 | NA | TRBD2 | TGTGCCAGCAGAAGGACTAGCTCCCATTACACAGATACGCAGTATTTT | CASRRTSSHYTDTQYF
TRBJ1-5 | TRBV4-3 | NA | TRBD1 | TGCGCCAGCAGCCAAGATTTGGGGACAGGGGGCAATCAGCCCCAGCATTTT | CASSQDLGTGGNQPQHF
TRBJ2-2 | TRBV19 | NA | TRBD1 | TGTGCCAGTAGTCCCCAGTTCGGGACAGGTCTAAACACCGGGGAGCTGTTTTTT | CASSPQFGTGLNTGELFF
TRBJ1-4 | TRBV4-1 | NA | TRBD1 | TGCGCCAGCAGCCAAGGACAGGGGAATGAAAAACTGTTTTTT | CASSQGQGNEKLFF
TRBJ2-5 | TRBV5-6 | NA | TRBD1 | TGTGCCAGCAGCTCTACCTGGACAGGGAATCTAGAGACCCAGTACTTC | CASSSTWTGNLETQYF